Reported below is one T cell receptor (beta chain). The target antigen is unknown. Trimming left V 2 bases short and J 7 bases short, with 5 bases between. CDR3 length equals 12 residues. The germline V gene encodes CDR1 LNHDA and CDR2 SQIVND (reference sequence). This record comes from a study of cytomegalovirus exposure and HLA in healthy donors. Study-level points and caveats: By HLA locus, TCR association rates varied in a later analysis, with DRB1 showing the most and HLA-C the fewest. Later work associated 16,951 TCR beta sequences with HLA alleles at 0.05 false discovery rate. Previous analysis showed most TCR beta V segments were productive about 90% or about 30% of the time. CMV serostatus was the sole immune exposure information available.

Use of 60 Vbeta and 13 Jbeta primers characterized the PCR. The repertoire was sequenced with immunoSEQ multiplex PCR; TCRdb's copy has only in-frame clones and lacks some. Here the sample spans about 130,000 clones, just under 85% being singletons. This TCR was sampled from a boy aged 2-15 years in good health and CMV-seronegative. Specimen: PBMCs. The chain has TRBV19 and TRBJ1-4; no clear D gene. CDR3 amino acids: CASSISGEKLFF. Here the CDR3 DNA reads TGTGCCAGTAGTATATCCGGTGAAAAACTGTTTTTT. The full variable domain, its missing parts supplied by reference TRBV19 and TRBJ1-4, is DGGITQSPKYLFRKEGQNVTLSCEQNLNHDAMYWYRQDPGQGLRLIYYSQIVNDFQKGDIAEGYSVSREKKESFPLTVTSAQKNPTAFYLCASSISGEKLFFGSGTQLSVL.